This T cell receptor (beta chain) was sequenced for a study of vaccination and CD4 T cells after COVID-19. Findings and limits, study-wide: In convalescent patients, a median roughly 86% of post-vaccine SARS-CoV-2-reactive clones appeared only after vaccination.

The CDR3 loop spans 14 amino acids. With 9 bases removed from V and 7 bases from J, the gap between germline ends came to 16 bases. Germline V gene sequence: CDR1 SNHLY, CDR2 FYNNEI. Cultured CD4+ T cell DNA was sequenced using the Oncomine TCR Beta short-read assay. TCRdb redid the calling of the PCR reads with MiXCR, one entry per CDR3 protein. Of about 22,000 distinct CDR3 sequences listed, 32% are singletons. A remark on this clonotype: Its antigen is still unknown.

Sample treatment: 10-day PBMC culture with coronavirus spike peptide pools or control peptides (ViraFEST assay). This chain links TRBV2 with TRBJ1-6, with D maybe TRBD1 (5 bases). The sequence was collected from a human donor with COVID-19. Material for sequencing was cultured CD4+ T cells from blood. CDR3 sequence reads: CASQQVGVNSPLHF. The DNA of the CDR3 is TGTGCCAGTCAACAAGTGGGGGTGAATTCACCCCTCCACTTT. Using reference TRBV2 and TRBJ1-6 for the parts outside the CDR3, the full variable domain is EPEVTQTPSHQVTQMGQEVILRCVPISNHLYFYWYRQILGQKVEFLVSFYNNEISEKSEIFDDQFSVERPDGSNFTLKIRSTKLEDSAMYFCASQQVGVNSPLHFGNGTRLTVT.